Sequencing of this T cell receptor beta chain was carried out in a study of shared clonotypes between healthy human individuals. Study at large: A donor's plate count was three for CD4 naive and three for CD4 memory; CD8 naive had two and CD8 memory one. Study-level points and caveats: Across subsets, estimated richness was generally greater for naive than for memory populations. The sharing of 4.5% to 5.5% of naive CD4 clonotypes was seen across several donors.

In the original workflow: Filtering differed because ImmunoSEQ produced junction-only sequences that carried no quality scores. Sequenced by immunoSEQ multiplex PCR; TCRdb stores in-frame clones only, minus some. V and J calls and clone size are as listed in that table; D and trimming were resolved from the DNA. The sample lists millions of clones, roughly 95% occurring once. Naive CD8 cells lacked CD45RO, underwent positive selection for CCR7 and left out terminally differentiated effector memory CD45RA+ cells. There are 12 residues in the CDR3. Germline V gene lookup returns CDR1 SGHAT and CDR2 FQNNGV. The V end was cut by 2 bases, the J end by 4 bases, with 4 bases between. On this clone: Its antigen is not identified. This sample also contains other DNA sequences that code for the same CDR3.

The sequenced material came from naive CD8+ T cells sorted from blood. This sequence originates from a man aged 18 to 29 in good health. The chain carries TRBV11-2 and TRBJ2-3; D ambiguous. CDR3 sequence reads: CASSLTPDTQYF. In DNA, the CDR3 is TGTGCCAGCAGCTTAACCCCAGATACGCAGTATTTT. Full variable domain (rest looked up from reference TRBV11-2 and TRBJ2-3): EAGVAQSPRYKIIEKRQSVAFWCNPISGHATLYWYQQILGQGPKLLIQFQNNGVVDDSQLPKDRFSAERLKGVDSTLKIQPAKLEDSAVYLCASSLTPDTQYFGPGTRLTVL.